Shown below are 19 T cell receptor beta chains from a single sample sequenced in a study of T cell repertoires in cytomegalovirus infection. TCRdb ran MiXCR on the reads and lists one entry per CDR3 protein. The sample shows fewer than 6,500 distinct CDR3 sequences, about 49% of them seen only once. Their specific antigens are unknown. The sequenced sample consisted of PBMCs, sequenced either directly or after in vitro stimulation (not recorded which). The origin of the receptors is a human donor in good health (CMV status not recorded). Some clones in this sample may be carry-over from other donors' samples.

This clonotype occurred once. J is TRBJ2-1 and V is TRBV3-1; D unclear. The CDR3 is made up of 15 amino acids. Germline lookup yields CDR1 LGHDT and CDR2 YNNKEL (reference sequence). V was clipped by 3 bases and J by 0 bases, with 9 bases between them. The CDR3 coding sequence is TGTGCCAGCAGCCACAGAAGGAGCTCCTACAATGAGCAGTTCTTC. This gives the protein CASSHRRSSYNEQFF.

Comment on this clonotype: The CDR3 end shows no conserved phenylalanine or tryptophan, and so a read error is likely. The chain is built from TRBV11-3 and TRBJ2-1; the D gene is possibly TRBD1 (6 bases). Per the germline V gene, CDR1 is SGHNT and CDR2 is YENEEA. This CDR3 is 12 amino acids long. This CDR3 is CYSSGWDTEQFC. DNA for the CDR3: TGTTACAGCAGCGGATGGGACACTGAGCAGTTCTGC.

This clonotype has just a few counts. In DNA, the CDR3 is TGTGCCAGCAGTTCCCTCCTACTGGGCGAGCAGTACTTC. It encodes CASSSLLLGEQYF. This rearrangement joins TRBV27 to TRBJ2-7; D is undetermined. The CDR3 is 13 residues long. CDR1 and CDR2 from the germline V gene are MNHEY and SMNVEV (reference sequence). Trimming shortened V by 4 bases and J by 6 bases, and 13 bases separated the two germline ends.

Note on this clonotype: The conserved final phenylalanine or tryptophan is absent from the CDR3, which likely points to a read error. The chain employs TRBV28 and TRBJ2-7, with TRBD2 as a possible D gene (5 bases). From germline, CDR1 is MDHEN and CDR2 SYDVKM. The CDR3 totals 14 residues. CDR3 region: CAITPTQLDYDQYL. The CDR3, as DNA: TGTGCCATAACTCCCACCCAACTAGACTACGATCAGTACTTA.

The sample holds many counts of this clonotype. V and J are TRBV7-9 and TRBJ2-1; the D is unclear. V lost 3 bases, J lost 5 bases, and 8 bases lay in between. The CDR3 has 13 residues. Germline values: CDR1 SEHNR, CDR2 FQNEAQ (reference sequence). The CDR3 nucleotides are TGTGCCAGCAGCTTTGGGTCTCACAATGAGCAGTTCTTC. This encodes CASSFGSHNEQFF.

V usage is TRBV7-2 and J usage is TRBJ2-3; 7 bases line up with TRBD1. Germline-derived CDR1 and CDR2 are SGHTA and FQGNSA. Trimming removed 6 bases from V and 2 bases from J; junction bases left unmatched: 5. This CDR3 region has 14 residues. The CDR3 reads CASSSQGNTDTQYF. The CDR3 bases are TGTGCCAGCAGTTCACAGGGGAACACAGATACGCAGTATTTT.

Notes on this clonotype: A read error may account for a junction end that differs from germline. The CDR3 reads CAISLDTPGYEQYF. CDR3 bases: TGTGCCATCAGCTTGGACACCCCTGGCTACGAGCAGTACTTC. The chain employs TRBV7-8 and TRBJ2-7, with TRBD1 as a possible D gene (5 bases). This CDR3 is 14 amino acids long. CDR1 SGHVS and CDR2 FQNEAQ come from the germline V gene.

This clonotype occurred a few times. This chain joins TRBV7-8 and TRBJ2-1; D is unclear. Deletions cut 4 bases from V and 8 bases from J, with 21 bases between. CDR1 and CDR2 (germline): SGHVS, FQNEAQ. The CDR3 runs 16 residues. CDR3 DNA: TGTGCCAGCAGCTGGTGGATAGTTGTACCTGGGGATGAGCAGTTCTTC. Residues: CASSWWIVVPGDEQFF.

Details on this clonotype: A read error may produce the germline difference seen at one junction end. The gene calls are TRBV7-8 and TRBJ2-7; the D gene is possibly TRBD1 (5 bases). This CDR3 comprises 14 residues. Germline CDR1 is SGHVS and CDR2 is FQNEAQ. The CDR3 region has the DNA TGTGCCAGAAGATGGGGCACCCCTGGCGACGAGCATTACTTC. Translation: CARRWGTPGDEHYF.

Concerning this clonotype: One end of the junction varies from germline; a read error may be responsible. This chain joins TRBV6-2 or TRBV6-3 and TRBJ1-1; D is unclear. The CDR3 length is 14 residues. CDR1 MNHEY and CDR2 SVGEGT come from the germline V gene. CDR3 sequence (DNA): TGTGCCAGCAGTTCCTCAGAACCGAACAATGAATCTTTCTTT. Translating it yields CASSSSEPNNESFF.

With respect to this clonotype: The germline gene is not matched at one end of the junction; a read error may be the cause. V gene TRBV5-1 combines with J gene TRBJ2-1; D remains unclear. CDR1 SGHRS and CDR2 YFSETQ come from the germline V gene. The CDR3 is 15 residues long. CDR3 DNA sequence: TGCGCCAGCAGCGTGGTGGCACCCCACTACTATGAGCAGTTCTTC. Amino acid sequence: CASSVVAPHYYEQFF.

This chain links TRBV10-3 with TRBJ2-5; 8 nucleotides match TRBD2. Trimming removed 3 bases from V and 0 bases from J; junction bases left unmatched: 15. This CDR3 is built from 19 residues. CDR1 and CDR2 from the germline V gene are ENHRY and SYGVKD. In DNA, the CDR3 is TGTGCCATCAGTGACCCCTTGGTGGCGGGGGGATCGTACCAAGAGACCCAGTACTTC. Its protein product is CAISDPLVAGGSYQETQYF.

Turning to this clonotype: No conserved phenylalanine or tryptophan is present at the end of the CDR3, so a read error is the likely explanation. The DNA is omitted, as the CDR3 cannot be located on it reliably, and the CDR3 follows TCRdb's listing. The CDR3 here is CASSPRWYEQSL. The chain carries TRBV14 and TRBJ2-7. From its first to its last residue, the CDR3 has 12 amino acids. Germline lookup yields CDR1 SGHDN and CDR2 FVKESK.

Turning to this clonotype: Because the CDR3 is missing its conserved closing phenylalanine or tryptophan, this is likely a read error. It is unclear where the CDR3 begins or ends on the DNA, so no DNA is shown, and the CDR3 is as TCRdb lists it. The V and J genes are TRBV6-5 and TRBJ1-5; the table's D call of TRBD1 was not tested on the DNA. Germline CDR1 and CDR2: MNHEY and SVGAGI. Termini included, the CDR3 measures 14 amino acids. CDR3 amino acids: CARRMGQKNQPKHC.

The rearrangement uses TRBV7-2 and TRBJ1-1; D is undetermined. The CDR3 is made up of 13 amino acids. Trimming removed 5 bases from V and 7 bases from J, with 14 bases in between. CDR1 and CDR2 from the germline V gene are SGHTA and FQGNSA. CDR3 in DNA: TGTGCCAGCAGCCCCTCCCGAAAAGATGAAGCTTTCTTT. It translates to CASSPSRKDEAFF.

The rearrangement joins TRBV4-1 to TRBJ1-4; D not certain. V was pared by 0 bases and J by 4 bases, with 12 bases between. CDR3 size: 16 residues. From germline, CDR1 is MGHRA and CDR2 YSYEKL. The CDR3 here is CASSQERPAGNEKLFF. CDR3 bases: TGCGCCAGCAGCCAAGAGCGGCCAGCGGGTAATGAAAAACTGTTTTTT.

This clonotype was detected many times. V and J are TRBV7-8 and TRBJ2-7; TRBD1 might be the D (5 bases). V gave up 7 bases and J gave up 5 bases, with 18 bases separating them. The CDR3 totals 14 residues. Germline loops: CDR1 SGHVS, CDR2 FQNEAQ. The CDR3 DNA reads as TGTGCCAGCATCTTGGACACCCCTTGCGACGAGCAGTACTTC. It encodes CASILDTPCDEQYF.

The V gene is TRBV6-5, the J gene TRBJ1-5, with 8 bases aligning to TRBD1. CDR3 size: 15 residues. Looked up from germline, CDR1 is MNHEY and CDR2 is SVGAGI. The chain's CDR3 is CSTVLRQGTNQPQHF. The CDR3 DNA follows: TGTTCCACAGTCCTCAGACAGGGGACCAATCAGCCCCAGCATTTT.

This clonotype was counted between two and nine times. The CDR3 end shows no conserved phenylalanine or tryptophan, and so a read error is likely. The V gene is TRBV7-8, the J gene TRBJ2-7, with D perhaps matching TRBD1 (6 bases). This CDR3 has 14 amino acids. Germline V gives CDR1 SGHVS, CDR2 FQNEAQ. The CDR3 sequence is CASRWDTPGYGQYL. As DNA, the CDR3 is TGTGCCAGCAGATGGGACACCCCTGGCTACGGGCAGTACTTA.